What follows is one T cell receptor beta chain and its context. The length of the CDR3 is 13 residues. Germline V lookup: CDR1 LNHDA, CDR2 SQIVND (reference sequence). The V end lost 7 bases, the J end lost 6 bases, and 13 bases lay between the germline ends. These data are taken from a study of T cell changes during pregnancy in multiple sclerosis. Sequencing was performed with immunoSEQ multiplex PCR; in TCRdb, only in-frame clones are kept and a portion is missing. The repertoire holds roughly 70,000 clones, with just over 90% as singletons. This clonotype was obtained from a female donor with multiple sclerosis, enrolled in a pregnancy study. The rearrangement links TRBV19 to TRBJ1-5; no firm D call. The sequences come from peripheral blood, collected in the third trimester of pregnancy. The CDR3 loop reads CASTPKNSQPQHF. Here the CDR3 DNA reads TGTGCCAGTACCCCTAAAAACAGTCAGCCCCAGCATTTT. Drawing the rest from reference TRBV19 and TRBJ1-5, the complete variable domain is DGGITQSPKYLFRKEGQNVTLSCEQNLNHDAMYWYRQDPGQGLRLIYYSQIVNDFQKGDIAEGYSVSREKKESFPLTVTSAQKNPTAFYLCASTPKNSQPQHFGDGTRLSIL.